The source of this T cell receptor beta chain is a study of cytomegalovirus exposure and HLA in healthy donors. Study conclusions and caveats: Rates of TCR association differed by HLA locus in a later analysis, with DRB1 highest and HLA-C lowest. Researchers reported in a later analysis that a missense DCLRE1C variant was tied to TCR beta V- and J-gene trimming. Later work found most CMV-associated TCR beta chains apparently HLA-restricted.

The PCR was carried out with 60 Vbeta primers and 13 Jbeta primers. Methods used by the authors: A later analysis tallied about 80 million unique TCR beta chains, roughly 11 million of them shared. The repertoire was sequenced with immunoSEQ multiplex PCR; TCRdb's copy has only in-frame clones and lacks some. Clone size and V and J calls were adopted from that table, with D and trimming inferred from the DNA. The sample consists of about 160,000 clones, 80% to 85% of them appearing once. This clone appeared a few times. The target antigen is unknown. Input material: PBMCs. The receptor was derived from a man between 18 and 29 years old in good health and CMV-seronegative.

In DNA form, the CDR3 reads TGCAGTGCTGCGGCGGGGGGTGGCTACACCTTC. Translating gives CSAAAGGGYTF. The chain employs TRBV20-1 and TRBJ1-2; TRBD1 is a possible D gene (5 bases). This CDR3 contains 11 residues. Trimming removed 5 bases at V and 7 bases at J, with 11 bases between. Germline loops: CDR1 DFQATT, CDR2 SNEGSKA (reference sequence).